This T cell receptor (beta chain) was identified during a study of T cells after posttransplantation cyclophosphamide. The study, taken as a whole, reports: Later post-transplant blood repertoires were often dominated by donor CD8+ memory clones. TRB clonality was highly associated with recipient CMV seropositivity and reactivation. TRB overlap between skin or GI tissue T cells and blood was limited.

This clone was seen once. What it binds is not known. CDR3 size: 15 residues. Per the germline V gene, CDR1 is MDHEN and CDR2 is SYDVKM. With V trimmed by 6 bases and J by 1 base, 5 bases remained unmatched. Sequenced by immunoSEQ multiplex PCR; TCRdb stores in-frame clones only, minus some. The data show 8,000 or so clones, 90% seen once. A marrow graft followed busulfan-fludarabine conditioning, with cyclophosphamide on days +3 and +4. This specimen consisted of CD4+ T cells sorted from blood, obtained less than 1,500 days after allogeneic stem cell transplant with posttransplant cyclophosphamide. The V call is TRBV28, the J call TRBJ1-5, with 8 bases that match TRBD1. The TCR originated in a female patient in her forties or fifties who received an allogeneic stem cell transplant from a related donor, was CMV-positive, and had no GVHD. Among the T cells, some may be from the graft donor. CDR3 protein: CASSLTGASNQPQHF. The CDR3 DNA follows: TGTGCCAGCAGCCTGACAGGGGCCAGCAATCAGCCCCAGCATTTT. Filled out from reference TRBV28 and TRBJ1-5, the complete variable domain reads DVKVTQSSRYLVKRTGEKVFLECVQDMDHENMFWYRQDPGLGLRLIYFSYDVKMKEKGDIPEGYSVSREKKERFSLILESASTNQTSMYLCASSLTGASNQPQHFGDGTRLSIL.